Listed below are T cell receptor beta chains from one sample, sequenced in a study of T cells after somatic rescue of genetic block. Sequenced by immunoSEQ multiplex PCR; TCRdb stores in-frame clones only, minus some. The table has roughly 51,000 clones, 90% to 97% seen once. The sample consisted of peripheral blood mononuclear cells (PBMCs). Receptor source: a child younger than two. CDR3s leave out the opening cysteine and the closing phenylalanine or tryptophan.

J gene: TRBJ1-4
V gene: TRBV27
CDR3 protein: ASSLQEKLF

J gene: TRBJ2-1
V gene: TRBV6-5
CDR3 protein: ASSYSGEQF

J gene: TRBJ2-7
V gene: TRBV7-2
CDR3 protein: ASSFRAGDAYEQY

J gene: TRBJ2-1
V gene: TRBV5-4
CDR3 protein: ASSYGRAYYNEQF

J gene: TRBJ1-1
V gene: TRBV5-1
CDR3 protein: ASSSTGGTEAF

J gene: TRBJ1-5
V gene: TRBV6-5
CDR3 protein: ASSYSIKGDQPQH

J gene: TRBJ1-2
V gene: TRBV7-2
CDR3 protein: ASSLDNNYGYT

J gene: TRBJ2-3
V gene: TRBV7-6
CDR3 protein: ASSLGGLNTQY

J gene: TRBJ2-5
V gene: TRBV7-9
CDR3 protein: ASSLARVETQY

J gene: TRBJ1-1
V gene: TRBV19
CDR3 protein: ASTVNTEAF

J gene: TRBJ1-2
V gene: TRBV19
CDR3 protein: ASSFPGPRYGYT